Described below is a single T cell receptor beta chain sequence and its context. The antigen remains undetermined. Sequenced by immunoSEQ multiplex PCR; TCRdb stores in-frame clones only, minus some. Here the sample spans 120,000 or so clones, about 90% being singletons. This entry comes from a study of T cell responses to AZD1222 COVID-19 vaccine. Notes on the study in general: CD4 TCRs covered the whole spike, strongest at regions 160-218 and 743-854.

The sequence was obtained from an adult in good health. Sequences were derived from peripheral blood, sampled on day 0 of AZD1222 vaccination.

DNA of the CDR3: TGTGCCAGCAGCTTAGCAGTCCTTGACTATGGCTACACCTTC. This encodes CASSLAVLDYGYTF. The chain recombines TRBV7-9 with TRBJ1-2; no clear D gene. Germline loops: CDR1 SEHNR, CDR2 FQNEAQ (reference sequence). This CDR3 spans 14 amino acids. Trimming cost V 0 bases and J 3 bases, with 8 bases left between them.